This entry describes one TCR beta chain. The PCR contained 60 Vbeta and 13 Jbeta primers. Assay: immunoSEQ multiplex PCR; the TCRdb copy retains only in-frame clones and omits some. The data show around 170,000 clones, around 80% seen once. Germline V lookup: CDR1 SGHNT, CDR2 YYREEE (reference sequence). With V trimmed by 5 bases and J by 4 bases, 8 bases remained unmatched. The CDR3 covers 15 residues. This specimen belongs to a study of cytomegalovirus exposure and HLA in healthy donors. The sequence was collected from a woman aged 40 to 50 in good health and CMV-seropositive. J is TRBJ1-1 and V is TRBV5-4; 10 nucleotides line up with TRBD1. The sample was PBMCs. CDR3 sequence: CASRGQGTFGTEAFF. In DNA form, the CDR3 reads TGTGCCAGCAGGGGACAGGGGACGTTTGGCACTGAAGCTTTCTTT.